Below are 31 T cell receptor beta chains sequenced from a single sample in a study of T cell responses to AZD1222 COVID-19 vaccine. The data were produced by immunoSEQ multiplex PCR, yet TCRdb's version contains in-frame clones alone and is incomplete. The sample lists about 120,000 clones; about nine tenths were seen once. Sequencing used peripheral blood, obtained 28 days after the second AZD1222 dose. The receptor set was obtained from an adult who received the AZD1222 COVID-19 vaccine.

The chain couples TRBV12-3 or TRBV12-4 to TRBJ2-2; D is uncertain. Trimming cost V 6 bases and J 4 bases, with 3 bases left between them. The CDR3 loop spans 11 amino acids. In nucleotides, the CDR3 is TGTGCCAGCAGACTCACCGGGGAGCTGTTTTTT. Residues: CASRLTGELFF.

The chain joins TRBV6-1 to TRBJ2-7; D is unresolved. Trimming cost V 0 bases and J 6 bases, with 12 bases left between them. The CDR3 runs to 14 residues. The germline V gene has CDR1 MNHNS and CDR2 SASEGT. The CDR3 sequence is CASSEAYLGLEQYF. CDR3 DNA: TGTGCCAGCAGTGAAGCTTATTTGGGTCTCGAGCAGTACTTC.

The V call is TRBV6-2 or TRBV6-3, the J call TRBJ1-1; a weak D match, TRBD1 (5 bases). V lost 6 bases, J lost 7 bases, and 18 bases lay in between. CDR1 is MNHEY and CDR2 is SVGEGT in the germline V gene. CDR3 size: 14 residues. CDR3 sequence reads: CASSNHRKGVEAFF. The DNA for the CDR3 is TGTGCCAGCAGCAACCACAGGAAAGGGGTTGAAGCTTTCTTT.

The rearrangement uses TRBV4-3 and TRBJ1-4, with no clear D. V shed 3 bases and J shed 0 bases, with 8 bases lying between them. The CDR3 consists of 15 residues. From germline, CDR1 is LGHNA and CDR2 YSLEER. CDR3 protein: CASSQWSTTNEKLFF. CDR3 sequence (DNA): TGCGCCAGCAGCCAGTGGTCGACAACTAATGAAAAACTGTTTTTT.

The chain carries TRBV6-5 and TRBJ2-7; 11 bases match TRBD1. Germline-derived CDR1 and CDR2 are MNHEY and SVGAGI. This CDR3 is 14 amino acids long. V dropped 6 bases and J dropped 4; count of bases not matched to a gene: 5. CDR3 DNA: TGTGCCAGCAGCCGGGACAGGGGGTGGTACGAGCAGTACTTC. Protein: CASSRDRGWYEQYF.

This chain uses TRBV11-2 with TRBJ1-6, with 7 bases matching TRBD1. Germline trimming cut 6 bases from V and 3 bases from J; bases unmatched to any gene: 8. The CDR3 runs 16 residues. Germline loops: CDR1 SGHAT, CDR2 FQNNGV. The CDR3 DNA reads TGTGCCAGCAGGACAGGGTCGGGGAGCTATAATTCACCCCTCCACTTT. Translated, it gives CASRTGSGSYNSPLHF. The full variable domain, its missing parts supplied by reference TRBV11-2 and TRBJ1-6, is EAGVAQSPRYKIIEKRQSVAFWCNPISGHATLYWYQQILGQGPKLLIQFQNNGVVDDSQLPKDRFSAERLKGVDSTLKIQPAKLEDSAVYLCASRTGSGSYNSPLHFGNGTRLTVT.

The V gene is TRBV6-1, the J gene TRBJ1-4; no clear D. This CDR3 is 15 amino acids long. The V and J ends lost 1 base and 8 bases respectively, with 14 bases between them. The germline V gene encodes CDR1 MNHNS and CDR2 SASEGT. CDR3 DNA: TGTGCCAGCAGTGAAGTTAACCCCCATCCAGAAAAACTGTTTTTT. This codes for CASSEVNPHPEKLFF.

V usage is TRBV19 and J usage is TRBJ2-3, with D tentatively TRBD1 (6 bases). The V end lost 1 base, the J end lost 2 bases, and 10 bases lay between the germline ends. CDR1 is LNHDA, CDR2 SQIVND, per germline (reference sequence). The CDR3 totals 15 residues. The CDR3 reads CASSIVQGATDTQYF. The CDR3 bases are TGTGCCAGTAGTATAGTACAGGGTGCCACAGATACGCAGTATTTT. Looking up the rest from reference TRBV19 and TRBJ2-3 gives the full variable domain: DGGITQSPKYLFRKEGQNVTLSCEQNLNHDAMYWYRQDPGQGLRLIYYSQIVNDFQKGDIAEGYSVSREKKESFPLTVTSAQKNPTAFYLCASSIVQGATDTQYFGPGTRLTVL.

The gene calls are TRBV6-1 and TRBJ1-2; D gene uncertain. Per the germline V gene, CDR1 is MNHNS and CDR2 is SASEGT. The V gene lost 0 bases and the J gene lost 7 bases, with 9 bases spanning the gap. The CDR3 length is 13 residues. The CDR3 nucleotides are TGTGCCAGCAGTGAAGCCCGGGTTTCTGGCTACACCTTC. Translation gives CASSEARVSGYTF.

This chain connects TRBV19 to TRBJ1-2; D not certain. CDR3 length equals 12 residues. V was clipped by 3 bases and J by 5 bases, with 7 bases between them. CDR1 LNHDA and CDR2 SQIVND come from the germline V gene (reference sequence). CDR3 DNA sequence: TGTGCCAGTAGTATGACCGCATATGGCTACACCTTC. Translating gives CASSMTAYGYTF.

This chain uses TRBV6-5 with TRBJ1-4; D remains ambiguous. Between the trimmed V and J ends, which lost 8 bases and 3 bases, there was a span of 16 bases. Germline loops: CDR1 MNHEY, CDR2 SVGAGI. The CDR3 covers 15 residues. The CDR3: CASLRRETANEKLFF. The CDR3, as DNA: TGTGCCAGCCTCCGAAGGGAGACGGCTAATGAAAAACTGTTTTTT.

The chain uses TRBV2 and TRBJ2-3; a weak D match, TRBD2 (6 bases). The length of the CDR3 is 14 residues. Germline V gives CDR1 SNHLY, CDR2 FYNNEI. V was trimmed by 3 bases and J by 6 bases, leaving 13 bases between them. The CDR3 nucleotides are TGTGCCAGCAGTGATTGGCTAGCGTTGGATACGCAGTATTTT. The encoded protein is CASSDWLALDTQYF.

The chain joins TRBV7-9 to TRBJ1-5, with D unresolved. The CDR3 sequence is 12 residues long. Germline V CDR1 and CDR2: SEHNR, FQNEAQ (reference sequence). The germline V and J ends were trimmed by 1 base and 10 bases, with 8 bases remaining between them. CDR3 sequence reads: CASSLDAQPQHF. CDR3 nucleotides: TGTGCCAGCAGCTTAGATGCGCAACCCCAGCATTTT.

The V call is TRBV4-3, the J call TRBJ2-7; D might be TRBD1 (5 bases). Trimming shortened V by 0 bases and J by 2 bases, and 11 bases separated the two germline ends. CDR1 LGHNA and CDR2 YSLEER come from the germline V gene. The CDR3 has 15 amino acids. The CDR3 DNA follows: TGCGCCAGCAGCCAAGAGGCAGGGATCCCCTACGAGCAGTACTTC. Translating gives CASSQEAGIPYEQYF.

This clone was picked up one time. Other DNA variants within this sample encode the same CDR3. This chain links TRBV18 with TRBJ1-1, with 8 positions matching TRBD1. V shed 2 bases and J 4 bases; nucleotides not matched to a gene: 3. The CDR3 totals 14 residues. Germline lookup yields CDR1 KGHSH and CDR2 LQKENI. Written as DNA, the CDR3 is TGTGCCAGCTCACCAAACAGGGGGGGCACTGAAGCTTTCTTT. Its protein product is CASSPNRGGTEAFF.

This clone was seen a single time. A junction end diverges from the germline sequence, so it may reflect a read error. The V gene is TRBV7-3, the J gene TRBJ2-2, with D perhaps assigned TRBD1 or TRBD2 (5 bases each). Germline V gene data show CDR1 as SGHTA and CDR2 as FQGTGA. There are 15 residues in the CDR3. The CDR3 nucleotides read TGTGCCACCTCGGGGCAGGCCAACAACAACGGGGAGCTGTTTTTT. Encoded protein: CATSGQANNNGELFF.

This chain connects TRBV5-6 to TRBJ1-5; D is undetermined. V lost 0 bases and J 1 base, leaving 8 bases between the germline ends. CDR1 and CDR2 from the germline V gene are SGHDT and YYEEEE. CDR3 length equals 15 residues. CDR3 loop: CASSLGPGSNQPQHF. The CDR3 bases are TGTGCCAGCAGCTTGGGTCCCGGGAGCAATCAGCCCCAGCATTTT.

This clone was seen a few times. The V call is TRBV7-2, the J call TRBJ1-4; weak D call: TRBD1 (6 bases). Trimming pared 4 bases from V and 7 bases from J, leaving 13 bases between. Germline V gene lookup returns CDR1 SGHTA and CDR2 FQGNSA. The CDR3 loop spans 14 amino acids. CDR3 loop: CASSWRGRGEKLFF. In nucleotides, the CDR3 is TGTGCCAGCAGCTGGAGGGGCAGGGGTGAAAAACTGTTTTTT.

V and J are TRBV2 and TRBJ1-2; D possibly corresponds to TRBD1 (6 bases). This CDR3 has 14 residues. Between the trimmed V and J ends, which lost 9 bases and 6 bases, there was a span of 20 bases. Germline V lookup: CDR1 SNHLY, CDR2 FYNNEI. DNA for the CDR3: TGTGCCAGTGACAGGTACCCCGAGGCCCATGGCTACACCTTC. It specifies CASDRYPEAHGYTF.

In DNA form, the CDR3 reads TGTGCCAGCAGTTTAGTTGGACAGGGACCAGGGGTGGACATTCAGTACTTC. Translation: CASSLVGQGPGVDIQYF. The V gene is TRBV27, the J gene TRBJ2-4; 8 bases align to TRBD1. This CDR3 spans 17 amino acids. CDR1 is MNHEY, CDR2 SMNVEV, per germline (reference sequence). With 2 bases clipped from V and 8 bases from J, the junction kept 14 bases outside the gene matches.

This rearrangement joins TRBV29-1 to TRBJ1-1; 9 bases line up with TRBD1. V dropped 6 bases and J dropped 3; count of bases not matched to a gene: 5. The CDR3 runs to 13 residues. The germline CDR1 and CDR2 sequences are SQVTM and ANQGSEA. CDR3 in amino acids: CSVRDRVDTEAFF. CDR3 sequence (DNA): TGCAGCGTGCGGGACAGGGTGGACACTGAAGCTTTCTTT.

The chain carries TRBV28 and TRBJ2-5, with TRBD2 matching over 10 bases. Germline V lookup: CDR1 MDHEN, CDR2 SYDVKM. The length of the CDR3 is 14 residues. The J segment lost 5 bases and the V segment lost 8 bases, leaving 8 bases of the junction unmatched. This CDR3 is CASGYSGGLETQYF. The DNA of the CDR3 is TGTGCCAGCGGTTATAGCGGGGGGCTCGAGACCCAGTACTTC.

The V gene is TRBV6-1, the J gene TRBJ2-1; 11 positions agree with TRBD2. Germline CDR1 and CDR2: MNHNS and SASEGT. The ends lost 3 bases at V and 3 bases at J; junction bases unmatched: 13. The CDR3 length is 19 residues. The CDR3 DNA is TGTGCCAGCAGTGATCTAGGGCTAGCGGGGGGTGGCTTCTACAATGAGCAGTTCTTC. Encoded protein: CASSDLGLAGGGFYNEQFF.

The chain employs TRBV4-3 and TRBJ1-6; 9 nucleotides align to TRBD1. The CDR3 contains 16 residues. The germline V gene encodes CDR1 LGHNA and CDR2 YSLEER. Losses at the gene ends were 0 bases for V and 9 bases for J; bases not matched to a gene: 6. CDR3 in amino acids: CASSQDSGQGVSPLHF. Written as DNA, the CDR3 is TGCGCCAGCAGCCAAGATTCGGGACAGGGAGTTTCACCCCTCCACTTT.

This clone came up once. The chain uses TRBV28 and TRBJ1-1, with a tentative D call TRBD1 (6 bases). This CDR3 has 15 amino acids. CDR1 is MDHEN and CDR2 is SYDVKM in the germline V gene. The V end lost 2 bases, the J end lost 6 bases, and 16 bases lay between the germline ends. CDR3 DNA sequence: TGTGCCAGCAGTTTAGCGAGAACAGGGTCCCCTGAAGCTTTCTTT. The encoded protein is CASSLARTGSPEAFF.

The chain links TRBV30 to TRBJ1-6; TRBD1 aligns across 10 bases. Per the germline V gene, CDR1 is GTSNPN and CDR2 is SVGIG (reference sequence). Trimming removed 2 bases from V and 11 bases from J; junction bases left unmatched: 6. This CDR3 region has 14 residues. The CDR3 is CAWSTGTGDTPLHF. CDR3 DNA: TGTGCCTGGAGTACCGGGACAGGGGATACACCCCTCCACTTT.

Here the CDR3 DNA reads TGTGCCAGCAGTGAAGGATGGGGACAGGGAGCTGGCTACACCTTC. The encoded protein is CASSEGWGQGAGYTF. The V call is TRBV6-1, the J call TRBJ1-2; TRBD1 matches at 9 bases. This CDR3 comprises 15 residues. Germline V CDR1 and CDR2: MNHNS, SASEGT. Trimming removed 1 base from V and 7 bases from J; junction bases left unmatched: 7.

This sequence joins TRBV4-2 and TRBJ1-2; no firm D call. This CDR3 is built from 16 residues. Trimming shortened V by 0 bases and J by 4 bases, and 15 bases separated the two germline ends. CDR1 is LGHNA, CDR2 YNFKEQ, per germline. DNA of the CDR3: TGTGCCAGCAGCCAAGACACCAGGCGTCCGTTCTATGGCTACACCTTC. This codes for CASSQDTRRPFYGYTF.

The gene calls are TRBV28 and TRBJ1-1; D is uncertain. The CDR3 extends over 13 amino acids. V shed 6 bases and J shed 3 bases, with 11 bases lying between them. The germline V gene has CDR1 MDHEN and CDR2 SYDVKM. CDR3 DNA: TGTGCCAGCAGCCCCTATAAGGACACTGAAGCTTTCTTT. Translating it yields CASSPYKDTEAFF.

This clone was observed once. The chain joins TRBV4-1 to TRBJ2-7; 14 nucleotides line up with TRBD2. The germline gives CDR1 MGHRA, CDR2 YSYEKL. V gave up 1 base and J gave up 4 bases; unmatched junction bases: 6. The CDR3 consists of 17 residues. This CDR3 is CASSQAGTSGGLYEQYF. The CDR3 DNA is TGCGCCAGCAGCCAAGCAGGGACTAGCGGGGGTTTATACGAGCAGTACTTC.

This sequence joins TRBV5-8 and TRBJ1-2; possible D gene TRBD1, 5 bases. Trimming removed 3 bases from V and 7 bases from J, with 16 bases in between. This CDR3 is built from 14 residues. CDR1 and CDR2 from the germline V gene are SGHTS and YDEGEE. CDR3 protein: CASSSTQGRIGYTF. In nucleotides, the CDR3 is TGTGCCAGCAGCTCTACTCAGGGTAGGATTGGCTACACCTTC.